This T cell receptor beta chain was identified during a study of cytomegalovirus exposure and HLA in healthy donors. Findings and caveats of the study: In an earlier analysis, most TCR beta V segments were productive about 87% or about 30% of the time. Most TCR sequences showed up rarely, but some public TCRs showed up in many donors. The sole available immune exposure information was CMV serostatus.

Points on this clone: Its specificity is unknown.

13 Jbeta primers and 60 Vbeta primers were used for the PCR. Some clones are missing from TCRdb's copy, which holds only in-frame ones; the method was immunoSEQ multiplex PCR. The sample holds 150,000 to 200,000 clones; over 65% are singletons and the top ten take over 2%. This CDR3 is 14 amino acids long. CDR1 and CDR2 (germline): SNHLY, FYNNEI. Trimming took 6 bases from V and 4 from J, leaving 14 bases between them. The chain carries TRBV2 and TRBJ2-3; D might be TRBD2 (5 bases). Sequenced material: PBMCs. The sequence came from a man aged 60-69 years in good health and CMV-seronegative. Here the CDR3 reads CASRREGGSDTQYF. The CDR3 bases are TGTGCCAGCAGGAGGGAAGGTGGTTCAGATACGCAGTATTTT.